This passage covers 17 T cell receptor beta chains from one sample sequenced in a study of blood T cell repertoires in COVID-19. The protocol was immunoSEQ multiplex PCR, while the TCRdb copy is restricted to in-frame clones and leaves out a portion. This sample has about 20,000 clones, with more than 80% found just once. Material: peripheral blood. All receptors come from a human donor in a cohort sampled during active COVID-19.

The chain recombines TRBV29-1 with TRBJ1-5, with unresolved D. V was pared by 4 bases and J by 0 bases, with 10 bases between. This CDR3 spans 14 amino acids. Germline V CDR1 and CDR2: SQVTM, ANQGSEA. Here the CDR3 DNA reads TGCAGCGTTGCGGTAGGGAGTAGCAATCAGCCCCAGCATTTT. Amino acids: CSVAVGSSNQPQHF. Full variable domain (missing parts from reference TRBV29-1 and TRBJ1-5): SAVISQKPSRDICQRGTSLTIQCQVDSQVTMMFWYRQQPGQSLTLIATANQGSEATYESGFVIDKFPISRPNLTFSTLTVSNMSPEDSSIYLCSVAVGSSNQPQHFGDGTRLSIL.

The V and J genes are TRBV15 and TRBJ1-3; no firm D call. Germline loops: CDR1 LNHNV, CDR2 YYDKDF (reference sequence). V was trimmed by 0 bases and J by 1 base, leaving 7 bases between them. CDR3 length equals 15 residues. CDR3 DNA: TGTGCCACCAGCAGAGATGGCATTTCTGGAAACACCATATATTTT. It yields the protein CATSRDGISGNTIYF.

This rearrangement joins TRBV15 to TRBJ1-2, with a tentative D call TRBD1 (5 bases). This CDR3 spans 17 amino acids. Germline lookup yields CDR1 LNHNV and CDR2 YYDKDF (reference sequence). V gave up 5 bases and J gave up 6 bases, with 25 bases separating them. The CDR3 reads CATSSSRAGFSLDGYTF. CDR3 sequence (DNA): TGTGCCACCAGCTCGAGCAGGGCCGGGTTTAGTCTGGATGGCTACACCTTC.

The chain is built from TRBV6-5 and TRBJ1-2; D not certain. There are 14 residues in the CDR3. V was cut by 6 bases and J by 5 bases, with 16 bases left in between. Per the germline V gene, CDR1 is MNHEY and CDR2 is SVGAGI. CDR3 nucleotide sequence: TGTGCCAGCAGATCAGACGGGATTGGGTATGGCTACACCTTC. It is translated as CASRSDGIGYGYTF.

This clone came up a few times. The V gene is TRBV3-1 (or the pseudogene TRBV3-2), the J gene TRBJ2-7, with a weak D call TRBD2 (5 bases). With 4 bases removed from V and 5 bases from J, the gap between germline ends came to 18 bases. CDR1 and CDR2 from the germline V gene are LGHDT and YNNKEL (reference sequence). The CDR3 runs 15 residues. The chain's CDR3 is CASSLSRVPPHEQYF. For the CDR3, the DNA is TGTGCCAGCAGCCTCTCGCGGGTGCCCCCACACGAGCAGTACTTC.

The gene calls are TRBV28 and TRBJ2-7, with D uncertain. The germline gives CDR1 MDHEN, CDR2 SYDVKM. The CDR3 runs to 13 residues. V lost 1 base to trimming and J lost 1 base, with 5 bases between them. CDR3 loop: CASSLSTSYEQYF. Written as DNA, the CDR3 is TGTGCCAGCAGTTTATCCACTTCCTACGAGCAGTACTTC.

V usage is TRBV14 and J usage is TRBJ1-1; D is unresolved. Germline V lookup: CDR1 SGHDN, CDR2 FVKESK. This CDR3 is 17 amino acids long. The V and J ends lost 0 bases and 0 bases respectively, with 14 bases between them. This CDR3 reads CASSQDWAGSVNTEAFF. CDR3 in DNA: TGTGCCAGCAGCCAAGATTGGGCGGGGAGTGTGAACACTGAAGCTTTCTTT. The whole variable domain, remainder taken from reference TRBV14 and TRBJ1-1, is EAGVTQFPSHSVIEKGQTVTLRCDPISGHDNLYWYRRVMGKEIKFLLHFVKESKQDESGMPNNRFLAERTGGTYSTLKVQPAELEDSGVYFCASSQDWAGSVNTEAFFGQGTRLTVV.

This clone was counted a few times. V usage is TRBV2 and J usage is TRBJ2-1; TRBD1 aligns across 8 bases. There are 13 residues in the CDR3. The germline V gene encodes CDR1 SNHLY and CDR2 FYNNEI. The junction had 9 bases not matched to a gene; V was cut back by 8 bases and J by 9 bases. As DNA, the CDR3 is TGTGCCAGCGAATTTACAGGGGGTGGTGAGCAGTTCTTC. Translating gives CASEFTGGGEQFF.

The chain couples TRBV6-1 to TRBJ2-7, with a possible D match to TRBD2 (6 bases). V gave up 2 bases and J gave up 7 bases, with 12 bases separating them. This CDR3 has 13 residues. Germline V gene data show CDR1 as MNHNS and CDR2 as SASEGT. The CDR3 spells CASSEPPGDEQYF. The CDR3 DNA sequence: TGTGCCAGCAGTGAACCGCCGGGAGATGAGCAGTACTTC.

For the CDR3, the DNA is TGTGCCAGCCGAAGAACCGCAGGCTCTGGAAACACCATATATTTT. Translating it yields CASRRTAGSGNTIYF. The chain uses TRBV2 and TRBJ1-3; D gene ambiguous. The V gene's germline CDR1 is SNHLY and CDR2 FYNNEI. V lost 8 bases and J 0 bases, leaving 14 bases between the germline ends. This CDR3 comprises 15 residues.

The V gene is TRBV5-1, the J gene TRBJ2-2, with D possibly being TRBD1 (5 bases). The germline V gene encodes CDR1 SGHRS and CDR2 YFSETQ. CDR3 size: 16 residues. The germline V and J ends were trimmed by 0 bases and 0 bases, with 9 bases remaining between them. This CDR3 reads CASSLGAGPNTGELFF. CDR3 coding DNA: TGCGCCAGCAGCTTGGGAGCAGGGCCGAACACCGGGGAGCTGTTTTTT.

This chain connects TRBV2 to TRBJ1-1, with 9 positions matching TRBD1. This CDR3 spans 14 amino acids. V shed 3 bases, J shed 1 base, and the junction held 0 bases outside the gene matches. The germline CDR1 and CDR2 sequences are SNHLY and FYNNEI. The CDR3 loop is CASSEDRGNTEAFF. Here the CDR3 DNA reads TGTGCCAGCAGTGAGGACAGGGGGAACACTGAAGCTTTCTTT. Full variable domain (missing parts from reference TRBV2 and TRBJ1-1): EPEVTQTPSHQVTQMGQEVILRCVPISNHLYFYWYRQILGQKVEFLVSFYNNEISEKSEIFDDQFSVERPDGSNFTLKIRSTKLEDSAMYFCASSEDRGNTEAFFGQGTRLTVV.

This chain links TRBV28 with TRBJ1-1; 8 nucleotides line up with TRBD1. The V gene's germline CDR1 is MDHEN and CDR2 SYDVKM. Germline trimming cut 6 bases from V and 1 base from J; bases unmatched to any gene: 10. This CDR3 comprises 16 residues. CDR3 in DNA: TGTGCCAGCAGAAGATGGACAGGGAAACGGAACACTGAAGCTTTCTTT. Encoded protein: CASRRWTGKRNTEAFF.

This sequence joins TRBV27 and TRBJ1-5; D ambiguous. CDR1 and CDR2 from the germline V gene are MNHEY and SMNVEV (reference sequence). CDR3 size: 13 residues. Trimming cost V 6 bases and J 7 bases, with 13 bases left between them. For the CDR3, the DNA is TGTGCCAGCAGCCTCGCGGGAAACCAGCCCCAGCATTTT. Protein product: CASSLAGNQPQHF.

The V gene is TRBV5-5, the J gene TRBJ1-3; D not resolved. The ends were cut back, 3 bases at V and 1 base at J, with 8 bases in the middle. This CDR3 is 14 amino acids long. The germline V gene encodes CDR1 SGHKS and CDR2 YYEKEE (reference sequence). The CDR3 loop is CASSSKASGNTIYF. The CDR3 DNA follows: TGTGCCAGCAGCTCCAAAGCATCTGGAAACACCATATATTTT.

Concerning this clone itself: Distinct nucleotide sequences in the sample also encode this CDR3. This chain uses TRBV2 with TRBJ2-3, with 7 bases fitting TRBD2. CDR3 length equals 15 residues. Germline assignment: CDR1 SNHLY and CDR2 FYNNEI. J lost 4 bases, V lost 9 bases, and 13 bases had no gene match. The CDR3 sequence: CASLKDGRRSDTQYF. The CDR3 DNA reads as TGTGCCAGTTTGAAGGACGGGAGGCGATCAGATACGCAGTATTTT.

The chain uses TRBV15 and TRBJ2-3, with D possibly matching TRBD1 (5 bases). The CDR3 spans 16 residues. The V end was cut by 0 bases, the J end by 5 bases, with 15 bases between. Germline lookup yields CDR1 LNHNV and CDR2 YYDKDF (reference sequence). Here the CDR3 DNA reads TGTGCCACCAGCAGAGATTTGCAGGCAGGGATAGATACGCAGTATTTT. Encoded protein: CATSRDLQAGIDTQYF.